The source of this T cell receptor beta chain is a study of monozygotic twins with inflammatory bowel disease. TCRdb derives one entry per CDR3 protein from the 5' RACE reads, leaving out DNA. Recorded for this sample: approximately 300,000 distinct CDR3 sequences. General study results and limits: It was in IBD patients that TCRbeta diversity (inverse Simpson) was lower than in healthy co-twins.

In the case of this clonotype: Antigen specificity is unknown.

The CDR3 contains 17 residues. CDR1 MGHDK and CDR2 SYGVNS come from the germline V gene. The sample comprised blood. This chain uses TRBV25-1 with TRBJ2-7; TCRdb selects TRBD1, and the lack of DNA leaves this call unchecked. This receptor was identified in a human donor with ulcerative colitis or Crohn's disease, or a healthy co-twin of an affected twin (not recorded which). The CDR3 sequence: CASSDLRRGGVTLEQYF.